These 4 T cell receptor beta chains came from one sample sequenced in a study of blood T cell repertoires in COVID-19. Clones were sequenced by immunoSEQ multiplex PCR, and TCRdb holds only the in-frame ones, with some missing. The sample contains fewer than 500,000 clones, 80% to 90% of which appear only once. The source material was peripheral blood. The source of these receptors is a man in his late teens or twenties with COVID-19, enrolled during active disease.

About this clone: This specimen includes other DNA sequences encoding the same CDR3. The V call is TRBV7-9, the J call TRBJ2-7, with no clear D. V was shortened by 3 bases and J by 2 bases, with 8 bases between the two germline ends. CDR1 is SEHNR and CDR2 is FQNEAQ in the germline V gene (reference sequence). This CDR3 is built from 13 residues. The CDR3 coding sequence is TGTGCCAGCAGCTTGGCGGCCGCCTACGAGCAGTACTTC. It is translated as CASSLAAAYEQYF.

This chain connects TRBV4-1 to TRBJ2-5; 8 bases are shared with TRBD1. The CDR3 consists of 15 residues. Trimming at V came to 2 bases and at J to 4 bases, leaving 6 bases not matched to a gene. Germline assignment: CDR1 MGHRA and CDR2 YSYEKL. CDR3 coding DNA: TGCGCCAGCAGCCAACAGAGCGACAGGGGAGAGACCCAGTACTTC. Amino acids: CASSQQSDRGETQYF.

The CDR3 DNA reads as TGTGCCACCAGCAGAACCAGGAACACTGAAGCTTTCTTT. The encoded protein is CATSRTRNTEAFF. The J gene is TRBJ1-1, the V gene TRBV15; D not resolved. The germline V gene has CDR1 LNHNV and CDR2 YYDKDF (reference sequence). CDR3 size: 13 residues. Trimming left V 2 bases short and J 1 base short, with 5 bases between. Together with reference TRBV15 and TRBJ1-1, the CDR3 gives the full variable domain: DAMVIQNPRYQVTQFGKPVTLSCSQTLNHNVMYWYQQKSSQAPKLLFHYYDKDFNNEADTPDNFQSRRPNTSFCFLDIRSPGLGDTAMYLCATSRTRNTEAFFGQGTRLTVV.

This sequence joins TRBV4-1 and TRBJ1-2, with TRBD1 as a possible D gene (6 bases). Germline CDR1 and CDR2: MGHRA and YSYEKL. The germline V and J ends were trimmed by 4 bases and 6 bases, with 15 bases remaining between them. This CDR3 region has 14 residues. The DNA for the CDR3 is TGCGCCAGCAGCCCCTACAGGGAAACCCATGGCTACACCTTC. Protein product: CASSPYRETHGYTF.